The 4 T cell receptor beta chains reported below all come from one sample, sequenced in a study of T-cell memory formation after mild COVID-19. TCRdb re-called the 5' RACE reads with MiXCR, one entry per CDR3 protein. The table records over 400,000 distinct CDR3 sequences, around a quarter of them present only once. The sequenced sample was PBMCs or a T cell subset sorted from them (not recorded which). The origin of the receptors is an adult woman who had mild COVID-19 (a few samples of this study predate the infection). Cell type and time point are not known.

This chain joins TRBV10-3 and TRBJ2-5; tentatively, D is TRBD2 (7 bases). The germline gives CDR1 ENHRY, CDR2 SYGVKD. The germline V and J ends were trimmed by 3 bases and 5 bases, with 13 bases remaining between them. The CDR3 covers 14 residues. The CDR3 is CAISESGGGETQYF. DNA of the CDR3: TGTGCCATCAGTGAATCGGGGGGCGGCGAGACCCAGTACTTC.

The chain is built from TRBV5-5 and TRBJ2-1; 8 nucleotides line up with TRBD2. The CDR3 length is 16 residues. V lost 0 bases, J lost 3 bases, and 5 bases stayed unmatched. Germline V lookup: CDR1 SGHKS, CDR2 YYEKEE (reference sequence). Here the CDR3 reads CASSLASRGVYNEQFF. CDR3 coding DNA: TGTGCCAGCAGCTTGGCGTCGCGGGGGGTCTACAATGAGCAGTTCTTC.

The chain carries TRBV4-3 and TRBJ1-1; no reliable D call. The germline V and J ends were trimmed by 8 bases and 0 bases, with 10 bases remaining between them. Germline CDR1 and CDR2: LGHNA and YSLEER. This CDR3 is built from 13 residues. Here the CDR3 reads CASGENLNTEAFF. CDR3 in DNA: TGCGCCAGCGGGGAGAACCTGAACACTGAAGCTTTCTTT.

This clonotype was counted at least ten times. This rearrangement joins TRBV19 to TRBJ2-7; TRBD1 matches at 9 bases. The CDR3 runs 12 residues. Germline CDR1 and CDR2: LNHDA and SQIVND (reference sequence). V dropped 8 bases and J dropped 2; count of bases not matched to a gene: 1. CDR3: CASRQGAYEQYF. The CDR3 region has the DNA TGTGCCAGTCGACAGGGGGCCTACGAGCAGTACTTC.